This T cell receptor beta chain originates from a study of T cell responses to AZD1222 COVID-19 vaccine. Using immunoSEQ multiplex PCR, the repertoire was profiled, and TCRdb retains in-frame clones only, with some absent. Of 75,000 to 100,000 clones in the sample, roughly nine tenths were seen once. CDR1 is SNHLY, CDR2 FYNNEI, per germline. V was cut by 0 bases and J by 4 bases, with 3 bases left in between. The CDR3 is 13 amino acids. This clone came up once. Sequencing was performed on peripheral blood, taken on day 0 of AZD1222 vaccination. The sequence was collected from an adult in good health. V and J are TRBV2 and TRBJ2-2; D is uncertain. CDR3: CASSEASTGELFF. The CDR3 DNA reads as TGTGCCAGCAGTGAAGCGAGCACCGGGGAGCTGTTTTTT. Variable domain in full (rest from reference TRBV2 and TRBJ2-2): EPEVTQTPSHQVTQMGQEVILRCVPISNHLYFYWYRQILGQKVEFLVSFYNNEISEKSEIFDDQFSVERPDGSNFTLKIRSTKLEDSAMYFCASSEASTGELFFGEGSRLTVL.